This T cell receptor beta chain was sequenced during a study of blood T cell repertoires in COVID-19. Study-level information: The United States, Italy and Spain supplied acute and convalescent COVID-19 samples. From T cells, B-cell-depleted T cells, or PBMCs came the material, which was cDNA or gDNA.

The CDR3 has 14 amino acids. Germline CDR1 and CDR2: MDHEN and SYDVKM. The trim removed 6 bases at V and 4 bases at J, leaving 8 bases unmatched. This clone was seen a few times. In Seattle, patients joined the study during active infection and were tracked longitudinally. In the authors' methods: Estimation of nucleated cell counts relied on the amplification of reference gene primers. TCRdb's table, derived via immunoSEQ multiplex PCR, lists solely in-frame clones and lacks some. V, J and clone size reflect that table, while D and trimming were determined from the DNA. This sample carries fewer than 60,000 clones, roughly four fifths of them seen once, and the ten largest clones take under 30%.

The chain couples TRBV28 to TRBJ1-2, with 7 nucleotides matching TRBD1. Sample: peripheral blood. The TCR comes from a woman at least 80 years old with COVID-19, enrolled during active disease. DNA for the CDR3: TGTGCCAGCAGGTTAATGGCAGGGGGCTATGGCTACACCTTC. Protein: CASRLMAGGYGYTF.